These T cell receptor beta chains were read from a single sample in a study of beta chain features in type 1 diabetes. Here immunoSEQ multiplex PCR was the method, and the copy in TCRdb shows in-frame clones only, minus some. The table shows under 90,000 clones, with about a third occurring only once. Sequenced: stem cell memory CD4+ T cells from blood. The origin of the receptors is a woman under 30 in good health. CDR3s include the opening cysteine and the closing phenylalanine or tryptophan. D genes are given only for firm matches. Clone size is stated in some rows and not others, as once, few, many or a class when expanded.

TRBD2	TRBJ2-1	TRBV27	17	.	TGTGCCAGTGGCCCCCGGGGGGGGACTTCCTCCTACAATGAGCAGTTCTTC	CASGPRGGTSSYNEQFF
.	TRBJ2-7	TRBV10-3	13	few	TGTGCCATCAGCGTCGGAACAGCCTACGAGCAGTACTTC	CAISVGTAYEQYF
.	TRBJ2-7	TRBV18	16	.	TGTGCCAGCTCACCTACCGCCTTTGGGGCAACCTACGAGCAGTACTTC	CASSPTAFGATYEQYF
TRBD2	TRBJ2-1	TRBV11-3	19	few	TGTGCCAGCAGCTTACCCGCCTCACGGGGGACTAGAGACCCAGGAGGGCAGTTCTTC	CASSLPASRGTRDPGGQFF
.	TRBJ1-1	TRBV19	14	.	TGTGCCAGTAGTCCTCCTCGTGTGAACACTGAAGCTTTCTTT	CASSPPRVNTEAFF
.	TRBJ1-5	TRBV6-5	14	.	TGTGCCAGCAGTTACTCGACAGTTGGGCAGCCCCAGCATTTT	CASSYSTVGQPQHF
TRBD1	TRBJ2-4	TRBV2	14	few	TGTGCCAGCAACGGAGGACAGGGGAAAAACATTCAGTACTTC	CASNGGQGKNIQYF
.	TRBJ1-1	TRBV5-4	14	.	TGTGCCAGCAGCTCGGGGGGGACAAACACTGAAGCTTTCTTT	CASSSGGTNTEAFF
.	TRBJ1-5	TRBV2	11	once	TGTGCCAGCGGGAGGAATCAGCCCCAGCATTTT	CASGRNQPQHF
TRBD1	TRBJ1-1	TRBV5-4	15	.	TGTGCCAGCAGCCCGTGGACAGGCGAGAACACTGAAGCTTTCTTT	CASSPWTGENTEAFF
.	TRBJ2-5	TRBV18	14	few	TGTGCCAGCTCACCACCCAGCGGCGGTCCTACCCAGTACTTC	CASSPPSGGPTQYF
TRBD2	TRBJ2-5	TRBV19	15	few	TGTGCCAGTAGTGGAGGACTAGCGGGGTTAGAGACCCAGTACTTC	CASSGGLAGLETQYF
TRBD2	TRBJ2-7	TRBV6-1	16	few	TGTGCCAGCAGTGAAGTAGCGGGAGGACCCTCCTACGAGCAGTACTTC	CASSEVAGGPSYEQYF
.	TRBJ2-7	TRBV7-2	13	.	TGTGCCAGCAGCTTGGGGAGATCCTACGAGCAGTACTTC	CASSLGRSYEQYF
.	TRBJ2-1	TRBV5-1	15	few	TGCGCCAGCAGCGCTGACAGTCTCTCCTACAATGAGCAGTTCTTC	CASSADSLSYNEQFF
.	TRBJ2-7	TRBV19	13	.	TGTGCCAGTAGTATCGAGCCATCCTACGAGCAGTACTTC	CASSIEPSYEQYF
.	TRBJ1-1	TRBV29-1	12	.	TGCAGCGGTGGGGGGATGAACACTGAAGCTTTCTTT	CSGGGMNTEAFF
.	TRBJ1-4	TRBV12-5	14	.	TGTGCTAGTGGTCCGACGCAGGATAGTGAAAAACTGTTTTTT	CASGPTQDSEKLFF
.	TRBJ2-3	TRBV11-2	14	few	TGTGCCAGCAACACCGGGGGTGATCCGGATACGCAGTATTTT	CASNTGGDPDTQYF
.	TRBJ1-4	TRBV15	18	.	TGTGCCACCAGCAGAGATAAAGGCAGGGTTAAGAGTACCGAAAAACTGTTTTTT	CATSRDKGRVKSTEKLFF
TRBD1	TRBJ1-5	TRBV5-8	17	few	TGTGCCAGCAGCAGTGGACAGGGTGGTTATAGCAATCAGCCCCAGCATTTT	CASSSGQGGYSNQPQHF
.	TRBJ2-1	TRBV4-1	16	.	TGCGCCAGCAGCCCGAGAGTAGGAGGCCCCTACAATGAGCAGTTCTTC	CASSPRVGGPYNEQFF
.	TRBJ2-7	TRBV19	14	.	TGTGCCAGTAGGAGAAGCACCGACTCCTACGAGCAGTACTTC	CASRRSTDSYEQYF
.	TRBJ2-1	TRBV7-6	15	.	TGTGCCAGCACCATTGCCCCAGGGTTCTACAATGAGCAGTTCTTC	CASTIAPGFYNEQFF
TRBD2	TRBJ2-2	TRBV7-3	13	many	TGTGCCAGCAGTGGGACTAGCTCCGGGGAGCTGTTTTTT	CASSGTSSGELFF
.	TRBJ2-2	TRBV5-1	15	.	TGCGCCAGCAGCTTAGGACAGACTAACACCGGGGAGCTGTTTTTT	CASSLGQTNTGELFF
.	TRBJ2-5	TRBV30	13	.	TGTGCCTGGGACGGGGGAGAGCAAGAGACCCAGTACTTC	CAWDGGEQETQYF
.	TRBJ2-2	TRBV2	11	few	TGTGCCAGCAATAGCGCCGGGGAGCTGTTTTTT	CASNSAGELFF
TRBD1	TRBJ2-1	TRBV7-7	13	.	TGTGCTAGCAGCTTAGACAGGGTCAATGAGCAGTTCTTC	CASSLDRVNEQFF